This entry concerns a single T cell receptor (beta chain). The sample originates from a study of blood T cell repertoires in COVID-19. On the study more broadly: The samples span acute and convalescent COVID-19 from the United States, Italy and Spain. T cells, B-cell-depleted T cells, or PBMCs supplied cDNA or gDNA.

Authors' processing steps: Researchers report that nucleated cell counts were estimated from reference gene primer amplification. Clones were read by immunoSEQ multiplex PCR, and TCRdb kept only the in-frame ones, dropping some. D and trimming come from the DNA, and the V and J calls and clone size come from that table. The sample contains tens of thousands of clones, about nine tenths of which appear only once. The material sequenced was peripheral blood. The TCR comes from an elderly woman with acute or convalescent COVID-19.

The CDR3, as DNA: TGTGCCAGTAGTAGCCACAGGGCTGGAAACACCATATATTTT. Translated: CASSSHRAGNTIYF. The rearrangement links TRBV19 to TRBJ1-3, with D possibly TRBD1 on 6 matching bases. V was shortened by 4 bases and J by 2 bases, with 9 bases between the two germline ends. This CDR3 is 14 amino acids long. CDR1 LNHDA and CDR2 SQIVND come from the germline V gene (reference sequence).